What follows is one TCR beta chain and its context. What it recognizes is unknown. Germline values: CDR1 SGDLS, CDR2 YYNGEE. The CDR3 extends over 18 amino acids. Trimming cost V 3 bases and J 0 bases, with 19 bases left between them. Sequencing used immunoSEQ multiplex PCR; TCRdb keeps in-frame clones, though not all of them. The repertoire holds some 80,000 clones, with approximately 90% as singletons. These data come from a study of graft-versus-host responses after intestinal transplantation. This clonotype originated in a human donor who was the organ donor for an intestinal transplant. The material was unstimulated CD8+ T cells sorted from spleen or lymph node cells, obtained before transplant. This rearrangement joins TRBV9 to TRBJ2-4; D possibly corresponds to TRBD1 (6 bases). The CDR3: CASSEGSTGPIAKNIQYF. The CDR3 region has the DNA TGTGCCAGCAGCGAGGGGTCGACAGGACCAATAGCCAAAAACATTCAGTACTTC.